This T cell receptor (beta chain) appears in the sequencing data of a study of T cell repertoires in cytomegalovirus infection. Study-level information: Well-studied HLA-B-restricted epitopes and recently identified HLA-C-restricted epitopes of CMV were both used in the study. Matching HLA type, along with CMV infection, was indicated by public TCR beta signatures.

Concerning this clonotype itself: Its cognate antigen is unknown.

Germline V CDR1 and CDR2: SNHLY, FYNNEI. The CDR3 is 13 residues long. Trimming took 1 base from V and 6 from J, leaving 9 bases between them. General study points: Clonotypes of TCR beta that were HLA-C-restricted and CMV-specific dominated the ex vivo response. Identification of carriers of CMV plus the relevant HLA was achieved through cumulative public TCR beta family frequency.

TCRdb reprocessed the reads with MiXCR, giving one entry per CDR3 protein. Of about 160,000 distinct CDR3 sequences in the sample, roughly 20% are singletons; the top ten hold about 25%. The TCR was taken from a human donor in good health (CMV status not recorded). Some clones in this sample may be carry-over from other donors' samples. The rearrangement uses TRBV2 and TRBJ1-2, with D perhaps matching TRBD1 (6 bases). The sample in question was CD8+ T cells from cultured PBMCs, obtained from culture after CMV antigen stimulation. DNA for the CDR3: TGTGCCAGCAGTGAAGGGACAGCCAATGGCTACACCTTC. Its translation is CASSEGTANGYTF.